This TCR beta chain was sequenced for a study of blood T cells in healthy people across ages. This clonotype was seen a handful of times. A second roughly 6 to 11 cycle PCR used barcoded and J-beta primers. Sequencing of every sample gave 2.5 million or more CDR3-containing paired-end reads. TCRdb re-derived calls from the 5' RACE reads in MiXCR, one entry per CDR3 protein. The table records approximately 800,000 distinct CDR3 sequences, less than 60% of them present only once. The germline gives CDR1 MRHNA, CDR2 SNTAGT. The CDR3 covers 15 residues. Trimming took 0 bases from V and 6 from J; bases not matched to a gene: 1.

The sample consisted of blood. V usage is TRBV6-4 and J usage is TRBJ2-1, with 11 bases lining up with TRBD2. The sequence came from a man older than 75 in good health. The CDR3 protein is CASSDSSGGANEQFF. CDR3 coding DNA: TGTGCCAGCAGTGACTCTAGCGGGGGGGCCAATGAGCAGTTCTTC.